Presented here are 11 T cell receptor beta chains from one specimen sequenced in a study of shared clonotypes between healthy human individuals. This table comes from immunoSEQ multiplex PCR, and its TCRdb copy is limited to in-frame clones, with some not included. This sample yields about 1 million clones, of which roughly 80% are seen a single time; approximately 1.5% belongs to the top ten. The sample was memory CD4+ T cells sorted from blood. Subset denoted: CD45RA-negative fraction. These receptor sequences come from a young man in good health.

The chain links TRBV19 to TRBJ2-7, with no clear D. V was cut by 8 bases and J by 2 bases, with 10 bases left in between. Germline values: CDR1 LNHDA, CDR2 SQIVND (reference sequence). This CDR3 region has 12 residues. The CDR3 spells CASGSVAYEQYF. The CDR3 DNA follows: TGTGCCAGTGGGTCCGTAGCCTACGAGCAGTACTTC.

This sequence joins TRBV19 and TRBJ2-7; 12 nucleotides match TRBD1. CDR1 and CDR2 from the germline V gene are LNHDA and SQIVND (reference sequence). With 7 bases clipped from V and 3 bases from J, the junction kept 7 bases outside the gene matches. CDR3 size: 15 residues. CDR3 bases: TGTGCCAGTACCCCCGGGACAGGGGGCTTCTACGAGCAGTACTTC. Translated: CASTPGTGGFYEQYF.

Turning to this clone: Other DNA sequences from this sample encode an identical CDR3 as well. The V call is TRBV28, the J call TRBJ1-3; a possible D gene is TRBD1 (5 bases). CDR3 length: 15 amino acids. From germline, CDR1 is MDHEN and CDR2 SYDVKM. V lost 2 bases to trimming and J lost 2 bases, with 10 bases between them. CDR3 nucleotide sequence: TGTGCCAGCAGTTTAGGTGGGGGAGCTGGAAACACCATATATTTT. It encodes CASSLGGGAGNTIYF. The full variable domain, in which reference TRBV28 and TRBJ1-3 provide the parts outside the CDR3, is DVKVTQSSRYLVKRTGEKVFLECVQDMDHENMFWYRQDPGLGLRLIYFSYDVKMKEKGDIPEGYSVSREKKERFSLILESASTNQTSMYLCASSLGGGAGNTIYFGEGSWLTVV.

The chain has TRBV5-5 and TRBJ1-6, with 7 nucleotides matching TRBD1. Trimming removed 2 bases from V and 6 bases from J; junction bases left unmatched: 8. This CDR3 spans 16 amino acids. The germline gives CDR1 SGHKS, CDR2 YYEKEE (reference sequence). CDR3: CASSFTGGQVNSPLHF. DNA for the CDR3: TGTGCCAGCAGCTTCACGGGTGGACAGGTTAATTCACCCCTCCACTTT.

The V call is TRBV6-1, the J call TRBJ1-2; 7 bases align to TRBD1. The length of the CDR3 is 13 residues. Germline values: CDR1 MNHNS, CDR2 SASEGT. Losses at the gene ends were 6 bases for V and 5 bases for J; bases not matched to a gene: 6. CDR3 protein: CASSGTGAYGYTF. The CDR3 DNA reads TGTGCCAGCAGCGGCACAGGGGCATATGGCTACACCTTC.

The chain uses TRBV27 and TRBJ2-3, with TRBD2 as a possible D gene (5 bases). The V and J ends lost 5 bases and 6 bases respectively, with 12 bases between them. Germline CDR1 reads MNHEY; CDR2 reads SMNVEV (reference sequence). CDR3 length equals 13 residues. CDR3 amino acids: CASSIGGRDTQYF. DNA for the CDR3: TGTGCCAGCAGTATTGGAGGCCGGGATACGCAGTATTTT.

This clone occurred once. This chain connects TRBV7-9 to TRBJ2-3; a possible D gene is TRBD2 (6 bases). Trimming shortened V by 5 bases and J by 4 bases, and 13 bases separated the two germline ends. This CDR3 has 14 amino acids. The V gene's germline CDR1 is SEHNR and CDR2 FQNEAQ (reference sequence). CDR3 residues: CASSPFSGSDTQYF. CDR3 DNA sequence: TGTGCCAGCAGCCCGTTTAGCGGCTCAGATACGCAGTATTTT.

The chain joins TRBV30 to TRBJ2-7; D possibly matches TRBD1 or TRBD2 (5 bases each). Germline V CDR1 and CDR2: GTSNPN, SVGIG (reference sequence). The CDR3 contains 13 residues. The V and J ends lost 5 bases and 2 bases respectively, with 13 bases between them. DNA of the CDR3: TGTGCCTGGCGACGGGACCCTGCCTACGAGCAGTACTTC. This translates into CAWRRDPAYEQYF.

This chain uses TRBV7-9 with TRBJ1-6, with D perhaps matching TRBD1 (6 bases). The CDR3 loop spans 14 amino acids. Trimming removed 2 bases at V and 10 bases at J, with 12 bases between. Germline V gene sequence: CDR1 SEHNR, CDR2 FQNEAQ (reference sequence). The CDR3 coding sequence is TGTGCCAGCAGCTTAAACAGGGTTGGGTCACCCCTCCACTTT. It translates to CASSLNRVGSPLHF.

In its sample, this clone was seen once. The genes are TRBV6-6 and TRBJ1-2; a possible D gene is TRBD1 (6 bases). CDR1 MNHNY and CDR2 SVGAGI come from the germline V gene (reference sequence). This CDR3 is built from 14 residues. V lost 7 bases to trimming and J lost 6 bases, with 18 bases between them. Here the CDR3 reads CASNDRLYLNGYTF. The DNA of the CDR3 is TGTGCCAGCAATGACAGGTTGTATCTAAATGGCTACACCTTC.

This clone appeared many times. V and J are TRBV28 and TRBJ2-7, with TRBD1 identical over 10 bases. V lost 4 bases and J lost 5; bases outside the gene matches: 8. There are 15 residues in the CDR3. CDR1 MDHEN and CDR2 SYDVKM come from the germline V gene. The CDR3 spells CASSSRDRGRDEQYF. CDR3 bases: TGTGCCAGCAGTTCCCGAGACAGGGGGCGCGACGAGCAGTACTTC.